Below, 27 T cell receptor beta chains from the same sample are listed, as sequenced in a study of blood T cell repertoires in COVID-19. Sequencing was performed with immunoSEQ multiplex PCR; in TCRdb, only in-frame clones are kept and a portion is missing. Of some 150,000 clones in the sample, 84% were seen once. Sequenced material: peripheral blood. The receptors were gathered from a human donor in a cohort sampled during active COVID-19.

The chain couples TRBV5-1 to TRBJ2-3; tentative D call: TRBD1 (6 bases). Per germline, CDR1 SGHRS and CDR2 YFSETQ. The CDR3 is made up of 15 amino acids. V shed 1 base and J shed 1 base, with 10 bases lying between them. The CDR3 nucleotides read TGCGCCAGCAGCTTGTATGGGGGCGGCACAGATACGCAGTATTTT. Residues: CASSLYGGGTDTQYF.

The V gene is TRBV7-7, the J gene TRBJ1-3; 10 nucleotides match TRBD1. V trimming: 5 bases; J trimming: 4 bases; junction bases outside the gene matches: 2. The length of the CDR3 is 14 residues. CDR1 and CDR2 from the germline V gene are SSHAT and FNYEAQ (reference sequence). In DNA form, the CDR3 reads TGTGCCAGCAGCCCGGGACAGGGGGGAAACACCATATATTTT. Translating gives CASSPGQGGNTIYF.

The chain links TRBV3-1 (or the pseudogene TRBV3-2) to TRBJ1-1, with 7 bases identical to TRBD1. CDR3 size: 13 residues. After removal of 0 bases from V and 5 bases from J, the junction contained 0 bases not matched to a gene. Germline V gene data show CDR1 as LGHDT and CDR2 as YNNKEL (reference sequence). CDR3 residues: CASSQDRGTEAFF. DNA for the CDR3: TGTGCCAGCAGCCAAGACAGGGGGACTGAAGCTTTCTTT.

V is TRBV5-8 and J is TRBJ2-3; 7 bases align to TRBD2. Trimming cost V 2 bases and J 2 bases; bases outside gene matches: 14. Germline V gene data show CDR1 as SGHTS and CDR2 as YDEGEE. CDR3 length equals 18 residues. The CDR3, as DNA: TGTGCCAGCAGCTTTGGCGGGACTACCGATGTTTACACAGATACGCAGTATTTT. Translating gives CASSFGGTTDVYTDTQYF.

V usage is TRBV6-2 or TRBV6-3 and J usage is TRBJ2-7; a possible D gene is TRBD2 (6 bases). The V end lost 5 bases, the J end lost 1 base, and 9 bases lay between the germline ends. From germline, CDR1 is MNHEY and CDR2 SVGEGT. The CDR3 extends over 13 amino acids. The CDR3 bases are TGTGCCAGCAGTGGAGGGACTTCCTACGAGCAGTACGTC. Its translation is CASSGGTSYEQYV.

The V and J genes are TRBV7-2 and TRBJ2-3; 15 bases line up with TRBD2. CDR1 is SGHTA and CDR2 is FQGNSA in the germline V gene. The CDR3 runs 16 residues. V shed 5 bases, J shed 7 bases, and the junction held 7 bases outside the gene matches. CDR3: CASSRTSGGAGHTQYF. The CDR3 DNA follows: TGTGCCAGCAGCCGGACTAGCGGGGGGGCTGGGCATACGCAGTATTTT.

This clone has a single count. The chain carries TRBV19 and TRBJ2-1; 11 bases fit TRBD2. CDR3 length: 15 residues. The ends lost 3 bases at V and 8 bases at J; junction bases unmatched: 6. Per the germline V gene, CDR1 is LNHDA and CDR2 is SQIVND (reference sequence). The CDR3 nucleotides are TGTGCCAGTAGTATCCTAGCGGGAGGAAGCGATGAGCAGTTCTTC. Amino acid sequence: CASSILAGGSDEQFF. Combining the CDR3 with reference TRBV19 and TRBJ2-1 gives the whole variable domain DGGITQSPKYLFRKEGQNVTLSCEQNLNHDAMYWYRQDPGQGLRLIYYSQIVNDFQKGDIAEGYSVSREKKESFPLTVTSAQKNPTAFYLCASSILAGGSDEQFFGPGTRLTVL.

J is TRBJ1-2 and V is TRBV18; D gene unclear. The CDR3 length is 13 residues. Germline CDR1 KGHSH, CDR2 LQKENI. Trimming left V 2 bases short and J 2 bases short, with 6 bases between. This CDR3 reads CASSPGQNYGYTF. In nucleotides, the CDR3 is TGTGCCAGCTCACCAGGGCAGAACTATGGCTACACCTTC.

The CDR3 DNA reads as TGTGCCAGTAGTCTAATATCCCAGGGGCTTCGGGAAAAACTGTTTTTT. Its protein product is CASSLISQGLREKLFF. The chain is built from TRBV19 and TRBJ1-4; TRBD1 is a possible D gene (6 bases). Germline-derived CDR1 and CDR2 are LNHDA and SQIVND (reference sequence). The CDR3 is 16 amino acids. Trimming removed 5 bases from V and 8 bases from J, with 21 bases in between.

This chain joins TRBV6-5 and TRBJ1-1; unclear D gene. Germline CDR1 reads MNHEY; CDR2 reads SVGAGI. V was shortened by 5 bases and J by 0 bases, with 10 bases between the two germline ends. The CDR3 contains 14 residues. CDR3 DNA: TGTGCCAGCAGTCGAAGTCTAATGAACACTGAAGCTTTCTTT. Protein: CASSRSLMNTEAFF.

The genes are TRBV4-3 and TRBJ1-5; D remains ambiguous. Trimming took 0 bases from V and 4 from J, leaving 16 bases between them. The CDR3 contains 17 residues. The germline CDR1 and CDR2 sequences are LGHNA and YSLEER. CDR3 nucleotide sequence: TGCGCCAGCAGCCAAGAGATCGGCCTGGAGAGGAATCAGCCCCAGCATTTT. Translation: CASSQEIGLERNQPQHF.

The rearrangement links TRBV5-8 to TRBJ2-3; the D is unclear. The CDR3 has 13 residues. In germline, CDR1 is SGHTS, CDR2 YDEGEE. The V end lost 3 bases, the J end lost 6 bases, and 11 bases lay between the germline ends. CDR3 in amino acids: CASSWAMLDTQYF. DNA for the CDR3: TGTGCCAGCAGCTGGGCAATGTTGGATACGCAGTATTTT.

The chain uses TRBV5-4 and TRBJ2-5, with 8 positions matching TRBD2. The CDR3 spans 13 residues. V was pared by 4 bases and J by 9 bases, with 8 bases of the junction left unmatched. Looked up from germline, CDR1 is SGHNT and CDR2 is YYREEE (reference sequence). CDR3 bases: TGTGCCAGCAGCATCACTGGGACTAGTCCCCAGTACTTC. This encodes CASSITGTSPQYF.

The chain is built from TRBV18 and TRBJ2-1, with D possibly matching TRBD2 (5 bases). The CDR3 runs to 15 residues. Germline V gives CDR1 KGHSH, CDR2 LQKENI. V lost 5 bases, J lost 1 base, and 12 bases lay in between. CDR3 residues: CASSIRADSYNEQFF. The DNA of the CDR3 is TGTGCCAGCTCAATTCGAGCGGATTCCTACAATGAGCAGTTCTTC.

The genes are TRBV28 and TRBJ1-3; D unresolved. The CDR3 covers 15 residues. CDR1 is MDHEN, CDR2 SYDVKM, per germline. V was trimmed by 6 bases and J by 0 bases, leaving 12 bases between them. In DNA, the CDR3 is TGTGCCAGCAGCCTCACATTACCCTCTGGAAACACCATATATTTT. As protein: CASSLTLPSGNTIYF.

This chain joins TRBV6-5 and TRBJ2-1; 15 positions match TRBD2. Trimming cost V 6 bases and J 8 bases; bases outside gene matches: 5. Germline CDR1 MNHEY, CDR2 SVGAGI. The CDR3 runs to 15 residues. The DNA for the CDR3 is TGTGCCAGCAGGAGAGGACTAGCGGGAGGGTATGAGCAGTTCTTC. Translation gives CASRRGLAGGYEQFF.

The gene calls are TRBV7-9 and TRBJ2-7; tentative D call: TRBD1 (6 bases). Trimming stripped 5 bases from V and 0 bases from J, with 11 bases between. The CDR3 is 14 amino acids. Germline CDR1 and CDR2: SEHNR and FQNEAQ (reference sequence). Here the CDR3 DNA reads TGTGCCAGCAGCCTCGGGACAAACTCCTACGAGCAGTACTTC. Translation gives CASSLGTNSYEQYF.

This chain joins TRBV27 and TRBJ2-1, with 11 bases fitting TRBD2. The CDR3 loop spans 15 amino acids. The ends lost 3 bases at V and 4 bases at J; junction bases unmatched: 2. Per germline, CDR1 MNHEY and CDR2 SMNVEV (reference sequence). CDR3 sequence (DNA): TGTGCCAGCAGTTTGGGACTAGCGGAGTACAATGAGCAGTTCTTC. It encodes CASSLGLAEYNEQFF.

Here the CDR3 DNA reads TGTGCCAGCAGAGAAAACCCGAACTACAGGGGGCGACGGGGCTACACCTTC. Translating gives CASRENPNYRGRRGYTF. The chain carries TRBV6-1 and TRBJ1-2, with 9 bases aligning to TRBD1. CDR3 length: 17 amino acids. Germline-derived CDR1 and CDR2 are MNHNS and SASEGT. The V segment lost 6 bases and the J segment 8 bases; nucleotides outside the gene matches: 19.

The rearrangement joins TRBV18 to TRBJ2-1; 8 bases match TRBD2. The germline CDR1 and CDR2 sequences are KGHSH and LQKENI. V was clipped by 2 bases and J by 0 bases; unmatched bases: 3. The CDR3 sequence is 16 residues long. CDR3 DNA: TGTGCCAGCTCACCAAGGCTAGCGGGCTCCTACAATGAGCAGTTCTTC. Amino acids: CASSPRLAGSYNEQFF.

This clone was recorded at least ten times. V usage is TRBV5-4 and J usage is TRBJ1-3, with D hard to call. The CDR3 sequence is 13 residues long. Trimming stripped 4 bases from V and 3 bases from J, with 8 bases between. Germline V gene lookup returns CDR1 SGHNT and CDR2 YYREEE (reference sequence). This chain's CDR3 is CASSRGLGNTIYF. The CDR3 DNA is TGTGCCAGCAGCCGGGGTCTTGGAAACACCATATATTTT.

V is TRBV29-1 and J is TRBJ1-1; no firm D call. The CDR3 contains 10 residues. V was pared by 4 bases and J by 5 bases, with 5 bases between. The germline gives CDR1 SQVTM, CDR2 ANQGSEA. CDR3: CSVGATEAFF. CDR3 in DNA: TGCAGCGTTGGGGCGACTGAAGCTTTCTTT.

The rearrangement uses TRBV7-3 and TRBJ2-7; tentatively, D is TRBD1 (5 bases). The CDR3 runs to 13 residues. V lost 8 bases, J lost 6 bases, and 17 bases lay in between. Germline CDR1 is SGHTA and CDR2 is FQGTGA. CDR3 DNA sequence: TGTGCCAGCGCCGACAGTATAGGAGCCGAGCAGTACTTC. This codes for CASADSIGAEQYF.

The V gene is TRBV9, the J gene TRBJ2-3, with D possibly TRBD2 on 7 matching bases. The CDR3 totals 16 residues. CDR1 is SGDLS, CDR2 YYNGEE, per germline. Trimming removed 4 bases at V and 1 base at J, with 16 bases between. The CDR3 spells CASSPGVGGGTDTQYF. CDR3 bases: TGTGCCAGCAGCCCAGGGGTGGGAGGGGGCACAGATACGCAGTATTTT. The variable domain in full, with the rest retrieved from reference TRBV9 and TRBJ2-3, is DSGVTQTPKHLITATGQRVTLRCSPRSGDLSVYWYQQSLDQGLQFLIQYYNGEERAKGNILERFSAQQFPDLHSELNLSSLELGDSALYFCASSPGVGGGTDTQYFGPGTRLTVL.

The J gene is TRBJ2-5, the V gene TRBV5-1, with 10 bases fitting TRBD2. Looked up from germline, CDR1 is SGHRS and CDR2 is YFSETQ. The CDR3 covers 15 residues. V shed 4 bases, J shed 4 bases, and the junction held 7 bases outside the gene matches. The DNA for the CDR3 is TGCGCCAGCAGCCAGAGTGCTAGCGGGGGAGAGACCCAGTACTTC. This codes for CASSQSASGGETQYF.

The V gene is TRBV9, the J gene TRBJ1-4; 8 bases map to TRBD1. This CDR3 is 14 amino acids long. Germline V gene data show CDR1 as SGDLS and CDR2 as YYNGEE. Unmatched junction bases numbered 3, after V lost 4 bases and J lost 4 bases. CDR3 sequence (DNA): TGTGCCAGCAGCAGGACAGGGCTTAATGAAAAACTGTTTTTT. Amino acid sequence: CASSRTGLNEKLFF.

The V gene is TRBV27, the J gene TRBJ1-2; D uncertain. This CDR3 is built from 15 residues. CDR1 and CDR2 (germline): MNHEY, SMNVEV (reference sequence). Trimming left V 4 bases short and J 4 bases short, with 16 bases between. CDR3 protein: CASSWDGENSYGYTF. In DNA form, the CDR3 reads TGTGCCAGCAGTTGGGATGGGGAGAACTCCTATGGCTACACCTTC.